Below are 11 T cell receptor beta chains sequenced from a single sample in a study of CD8 T cells in Susac syndrome. RNA was extracted with the RNeasy kit, and a quantity of about 0.45 to 1 ug was reverse transcribed using random hexamers. TCRdb fed the immunoSEQ multiplex PCR reads into MiXCR, producing one record per CDR3 protein. The data hold 180,000 or so distinct CDR3 sequences, with 85% to 95% observed a single time. Material: CD4+ T cells from PBMCs. These receptors were taken from a human donor in good health.

The chain carries TRBV29-1 and TRBJ2-1; D unresolved. This CDR3 region has 12 residues. The germline V gene encodes CDR1 SQVTM and CDR2 ANQGSEA. Trimming cost V 1 base and J 10 bases, with 11 bases left between them. The CDR3 protein is CSVEVVSGEQFF. The DNA for the CDR3 is TGCAGCGTTGAAGTCGTGTCAGGAGAGCAGTTCTTC.

The chain employs TRBV30 and TRBJ1-2; D gene uncertain. V was clipped by 0 bases and J by 7 bases, with 15 bases between them. Germline V gene data show CDR1 as GTSNPN and CDR2 as SVGIG (reference sequence). This CDR3 has 14 residues. This CDR3 is CAWSVWQSAGGYTF. The CDR3 DNA follows: TGTGCCTGGAGTGTTTGGCAGTCCGCGGGTGGCTACACCTTC.

The CDR3 is CASSPAGVETQYF. Here the CDR3 DNA reads TGTGCCAGCAGCCCAGCGGGGGTAGAGACCCAGTACTTC. J is TRBJ2-5 and V is TRBV7-2; TRBD2 aligns across 8 bases. V was clipped by 5 bases and J by 4 bases; unmatched bases: 3. The CDR3 covers 13 residues. Germline CDR1 is SGHTA and CDR2 is FQGNSA.

CDR3 protein: CASSAMTGRGTEAFF. The CDR3 region has the DNA TGTGCCAGCAGCGCCATGACAGGGCGAGGCACTGAAGCTTTCTTT. The rearrangement joins TRBV7-9 to TRBJ1-1, with 7 bases identical to TRBD1. Trimming at V came to 5 bases and at J to 4 bases, leaving 10 bases not matched to a gene. Germline-derived CDR1 and CDR2 are SEHNR and FQNEAQ (reference sequence). The CDR3 contains 15 residues.

This chain joins TRBV5-1 and TRBJ2-5; perhaps D is TRBD1 or TRBD2 (5 bases each). V gave up 3 bases and J gave up 1 base, with 10 bases separating them. Germline-derived CDR1 and CDR2 are SGHRS and YFSETQ. The CDR3 runs to 14 residues. CDR3 bases: TGCGCCAGCAGCTCCCGGGACGGCCAAGAGACCCAGTACTTC. Residues: CASSSRDGQETQYF.

V and J are TRBV29-1 and TRBJ1-1; tentative D call: TRBD1 (5 bases). CDR1 is SQVTM, CDR2 ANQGSEA, per germline. With 3 bases removed from V and 4 bases from J, the gap between germline ends came to 12 bases. The CDR3 covers 13 residues. The DNA for the CDR3 is TGCAGCGTTGACCCGGGGGGAGGCACTGAAGCTTTCTTT. This codes for CSVDPGGGTEAFF.

This clonotype showed up just once. This rearrangement joins TRBV30 to TRBJ2-3; D is possibly TRBD1 or TRBD2 (5 bases each). The CDR3 extends over 14 amino acids. Germline V gene sequence: CDR1 GTSNPN, CDR2 SVGIG (reference sequence). V lost 7 bases and J lost 0, with 14 bases in between. Here the CDR3 DNA reads TGTGCCTTCACTGGGACGCTTAGCACAGATACGCAGTATTTT. Its translation: CAFTGTLSTDTQYF.

This clonotype was counted a single time. The V call is TRBV29-1, the J call TRBJ2-3; D gene uncertain. The CDR3 length is 13 residues. Trimming stripped 5 bases from V and 3 bases from J, with 12 bases between. Germline CDR1 and CDR2: SQVTM and ANQGSEA. In nucleotides, the CDR3 is TGCAGCGTTCTCCCCGGGCTGACAGATACGCAGTATTTT. Translated, it gives CSVLPGLTDTQYF.

The chain joins TRBV9 to TRBJ1-4; D gene ambiguous. The CDR3 has 14 residues. Per germline, CDR1 SGDLS and CDR2 YYNGEE. V lost 0 bases and J lost 8, with 11 bases in between. CDR3 nucleotide sequence: TGTGCCAGCAGCGTAGGAGGGTTCAGCGAAAAACTGTTTTTT. As protein: CASSVGGFSEKLFF.

The gene calls are TRBV30 and TRBJ1-4, with D perhaps TRBD1 (5 bases). Germline CDR1 is GTSNPN and CDR2 is SVGIG (reference sequence). The CDR3 sequence is 18 residues long. V gave up 0 bases and J gave up 0 bases, with 17 bases separating them. The CDR3 region is CAWSVRFDSRSTNEKLFF. The CDR3 coding sequence is TGTGCCTGGAGTGTTCGGTTCGACAGCCGGTCAACTAATGAAAAACTGTTTTTT. Supplemented by reference TRBV30 and TRBJ1-4, the full variable domain reads SQTIHQWPATLVQPVGSPLSLECTVEGTSNPNLYWYRQAAGRGLQLLFYSVGIGQISSEVPQNLSASRPQDRQFILSSKKLLLSDSGFYLCAWSVRFDSRSTNEKLFFGSGTQLSVL.

Here the CDR3 DNA reads TGTGCCAGCAGTCTCCCAGGGGGCAAGAATGAGCAGTTCTTC. Translated, it gives CASSLPGGKNEQFF. The chain joins TRBV12-3 or TRBV12-4 to TRBJ2-1, with 8 positions matching TRBD1. V was clipped by 5 bases and J by 7 bases; unmatched bases: 7. This CDR3 is built from 14 residues.